This is a list of T cell receptor beta chains from one sample in a study of persistence of HIV-infected CD4 T cells. The protocol was immunoSEQ multiplex PCR, while the TCRdb copy is restricted to in-frame clones and leaves out a portion. The profile shows some 39,000 clones, roughly four fifths of them singletons. Antigens of these TCRs are unknown. The source was cultured CD4+ T cells from PBMCs, collected from a patient who received antiretroviral therapy. The receptors were gathered from an adult with HIV. The donor label of this sample is uncertain. The CDR3 runs from the conserved cysteine through the conserved F or W. A D gene is named only where the DNA matches it firmly. Clone size appears in some rows only: once, few, many, or a class for an expanded clone.

size,V,J,D,CDR3,DNA
-,TRBV4-1,TRBJ2-4,-,CASSQERGRGNIQYF,TGCGCCAGCAGCCAAGAAAGGGGACGGGGCAACATTCAGTACTTC
-,TRBV7-3,TRBJ2-1,TRBD1,CASSLRTGSYNEQFF,TGTGCCAGCAGCTTGCGGACAGGCTCCTACAATGAGCAGTTCTTC
once,TRBV2,TRBJ2-1,-,CASSPRTYNEQFF,TGTGCCAGCAGTCCCAGGACATACAATGAGCAGTTCTTC
-,TRBV10-3,TRBJ1-1,-,CAISGLNTEAFF,TGTGCCATCAGTGGTCTGAACACTGAAGCTTTCTTT
-,TRBV6-5,TRBJ1-2,-,CASKQEEGYTF,TGTGCCAGCAAACAGGAGGAAGGCTACACCTTC
-,TRBV12-3/TRBV12-4,TRBJ1-1,-,CASSSQNTEAFF,TGTGCCAGCAGTTCGCAGAACACTGAAGCTTTCTTT
once,TRBV5-1,TRBJ2-3,-,CASKGGGGADTQYF,TGCGCCAGCAAGGGGGGCGGGGGAGCAGATACGCAGTATTTT
-,TRBV18,TRBJ1-4,-,CASSQQPGNTNEKLFF,TGTGCCAGCTCACAACAACCGGGAAATACCAATGAAAAACTGTTTTTT
-,TRBV5-8,TRBJ1-4,-,CASTADSTPEKLFF,TGTGCCAGCACAGCGGACAGTACCCCCGAAAAACTGTTTTTT
-,TRBV5-4,TRBJ1-1,TRBD1,CASSSTGTGWRDAFF,TGTGCCAGCAGCTCAACCGGGACAGGGTGGCGTGATGCTTTCTTT
-,TRBV30,TRBJ1-6,TRBD1,CACSSVTGGSPLHF,TGTGCCTGTTCTAGCGTGACAGGGGGTTCACCCCTCCACTTT
few,TRBV6-1,TRBJ2-4,TRBD2,CASSGLTSGGADIQYF,TGTGCCAGCAGTGGGCTGACTAGCGGGGGGGCAGACATTCAGTACTTC
-,TRBV10-3,TRBJ2-2,TRBD1,CAIKVGQDATGELFF,TGTGCCATAAAGGTCGGACAGGACGCGACCGGGGAGCTGTTTTTT
few,TRBV2,TRBJ1-1,TRBD1,CASRPDRVNTEAFF,TGTGCCAGCAGACCGGACAGGGTGAACACTGAAGCTTTCTTT
-,TRBV30,TRBJ2-7,-,CALTSGTEPSYEQYF,TGTGCCTTGACCTCAGGGACGGAGCCTTCCTACGAGCAGTACTTC
-,TRBV3-1/TRBV3-2,TRBJ1-1,-,CASNRGQANTEAFF,TGTGCCAGCAACCGGGGCCAGGCGAACACTGAAGCTTTCTTT
-,TRBV12-5,TRBJ1-2,-,CASGLVLPPNYGYTF,TGTGCTAGTGGTTTGGTTTTACCTCCTAACTATGGCTACACCTTC
-,TRBV19,TRBJ1-6,-,CASSGQAYNSPLHF,TGTGCCAGTAGTGGTCAGGCTTATAATTCACCCCTCCACTTT
-,TRBV10-2,TRBJ1-2,TRBD1,CASSPTGQGAYGYTF,TGCGCCAGCAGTCCTACCGGACAGGGTGCCTATGGCTACACCTTC
-,TRBV28,TRBJ1-1,-,CASRGRASRVGTEAFF,TGTGCCAGCAGGGGGCGGGCGTCCAGGGTAGGCACTGAAGCTTTCTTT
-,TRBV6-5,TRBJ1-3,TRBD1,CASDRGPGNTIYF,TGTGCCAGCGACAGGGGGCCCGGAAACACCATATATTTT
-,TRBV6-1,TRBJ2-1,-,CASSDPRLDRVHEQFF,TGTGCCAGCAGTGACCCCCGACTAGACAGGGTCCATGAGCAGTTCTTC
-,TRBV7-9,TRBJ1-5,-,CASSLAGDLTSNQPQHF,TGTGCCAGCAGCTTAGCGGGGGATCTTACTAGCAATCAGCCCCAGCATTTT
once,TRBV7-9,TRBJ2-4,-,CASSPSATINIQYF,TGTGCCAGCAGCCCCTCCGCAACCATAAACATTCAGTACTTC
-,TRBV9,TRBJ2-1,TRBD2,CASSGGLAYNEQFF,TGTGCCAGCAGCGGGGGACTAGCGTACAATGAGCAGTTCTTC
-,TRBV19,TRBJ2-7,-,CATKRGLGSYEQYF,TGTGCCACCAAGAGAGGACTTGGCTCCTACGAGCAGTACTTC
-,TRBV4-1,TRBJ1-5,TRBD1,CASSQGQGVQNQPQHF,TGCGCCAGCAGCCAGGGACAGGGGGTTCAAAATCAGCCCCAGCATTTT
-,TRBV5-1,TRBJ1-2,TRBD1,CASSLKTGIGPKEGYTF,TGCGCCAGCAGCTTAAAGACAGGGATCGGGCCAAAAGAAGGCTACACCTTC
-,TRBV18,TRBJ2-1,-,CASSRDGPGEFF,TGTGCCAGCTCACGGGACGGACCTGGGGAGTTCTTC
few,TRBV25-1,TRBJ1-1,-,CASSPNRWTEAFF,TGTGCCAGCAGTCCTAACCGGTGGACTGAAGCTTTCTTT
-,TRBV5-6,TRBJ2-5,TRBD2,CASSLQRGPSFYF,TGTGCCAGCAGCTTGCAGCGGGGGCCCTCCTTTTACTTC
-,TRBV7-9,TRBJ2-1,TRBD2,CASRPTSGGEQFF,TGTGCCAGCAGGCCCACTAGCGGGGGGGAGCAGTTCTTC
-,TRBV29-1,TRBJ1-1,-,CSVVPTASEAFF,TGCAGCGTAGTACCGACAGCCTCTGAAGCTTTCTTT
-,TRBV5-1,TRBJ2-2,-,CASSLGLGDDDTGELFF,TGCGCCAGCAGCTTGGGATTGGGGGACGATGACACCGGGGAGCTGTTTTTT
once,TRBV27,TRBJ2-1,TRBD1,CASSQGARREQFF,TGTGCCAGCAGCCAGGGGGCGCGTCGTGAGCAGTTCTTC
-,TRBV5-4,TRBJ2-1,-,CAAAGPSNYNEQFF,TGTGCCGCCGCCGGACCCTCCAACTACAATGAGCAGTTCTTC
-,TRBV12-5,TRBJ1-1,-,CASGLVRGNTEAFF,TGTGCTAGTGGTTTGGTACGAGGGAACACTGAAGCTTTCTTT
-,TRBV10-3,TRBJ2-5,-,CANGVGETQYF,TGTGCCAACGGAGTGGGGGAGACCCAGTACTTC
once,TRBV19,TRBJ2-1,TRBD2,CASIGTIYNEQFF,TGTGCCAGTATAGGGACTATCTACAATGAGCAGTTCTTC
-,TRBV12-3/TRBV12-4,TRBJ2-1,-,CASSFRGSSEQFF,TGTGCCAGCAGTTTCCGGGGGTCAAGTGAGCAGTTCTTC
once,TRBV5-1,TRBJ2-5,TRBD1,CASSSPLDRGQETQYF,TGCGCCAGCAGCTCCCCCCTAGACAGGGGACAAGAGACCCAGTACTTC
-,TRBV5-1,TRBJ2-3,-,CASGPGSRTDTQYF,TGCGCCAGCGGGCCGGGCTCGCGCACAGATACGCAGTATTTT
-,TRBV5-1,TRBJ1-2,-,CASSSGQGIYGYTF,TGCGCCAGCAGCTCGGGACAAGGAATCTATGGCTACACCTTC
-,TRBV18,TRBJ2-3,-,CASSHGGSTDTQYF,TGTGCCAGCTCACATGGGGGTAGCACAGATACGCAGTATTTT
-,TRBV5-1,TRBJ2-5,TRBD2,CASSELPSGGGETQYF,TGCGCCAGCAGCGAGCTACCTAGCGGGGGGGGAGAGACCCAGTACTTC
-,TRBV4-1,TRBJ1-2,TRBD1,CASSHDRQGAQFYGYTF,TGCGCCAGCAGCCATGATAGACAGGGGGCACAATTCTATGGCTACACCTTC
-,TRBV30,TRBJ1-1,-,CAWSRVTEAFF,TGTGCCTGGTCCAGGGTCACTGAAGCTTTCTTT
-,TRBV3-1/TRBV3-2,TRBJ1-1,-,CASSQQGSTEAFF,TGTGCCAGCAGCCAGCAGGGGAGCACTGAAGCTTTCTTT
-,TRBV12-3/TRBV12-4,TRBJ2-5,TRBD1,CASSLQGARTQYF,TGTGCCAGCAGTTTACAGGGGGCTAGGACCCAGTACTTC
-,TRBV5-1,TRBJ1-2,-,CASTAGDYGYTF,TGCGCCAGCACGGCGGGGGACTATGGCTACACCTTC